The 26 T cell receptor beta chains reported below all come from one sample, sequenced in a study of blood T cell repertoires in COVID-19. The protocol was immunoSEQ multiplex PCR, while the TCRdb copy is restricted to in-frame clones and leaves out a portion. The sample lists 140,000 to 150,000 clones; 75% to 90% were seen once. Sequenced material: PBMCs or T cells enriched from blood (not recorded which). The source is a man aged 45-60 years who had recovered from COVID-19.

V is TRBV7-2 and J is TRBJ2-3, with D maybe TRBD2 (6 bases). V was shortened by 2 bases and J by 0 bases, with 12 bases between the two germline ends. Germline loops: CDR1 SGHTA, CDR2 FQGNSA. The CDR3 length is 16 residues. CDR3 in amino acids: CASSLRAAGSTDTQYF. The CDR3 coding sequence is TGTGCCAGCAGCTTAAGAGCCGCGGGAAGCACAGATACGCAGTATTTT.

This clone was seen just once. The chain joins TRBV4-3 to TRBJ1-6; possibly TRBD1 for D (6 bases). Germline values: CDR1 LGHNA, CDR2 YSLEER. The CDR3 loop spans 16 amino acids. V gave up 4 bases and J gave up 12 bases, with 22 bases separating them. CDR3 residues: CASSPSGGDTLLPLHF. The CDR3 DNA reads TGCGCCAGCAGCCCTTCGGGAGGGGACACATTGTTACCCCTCCACTTT.

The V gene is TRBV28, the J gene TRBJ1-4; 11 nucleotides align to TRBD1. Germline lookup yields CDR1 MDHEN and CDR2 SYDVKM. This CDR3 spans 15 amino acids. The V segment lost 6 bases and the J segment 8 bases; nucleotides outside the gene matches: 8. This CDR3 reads CASSRGDRGKEKLFF. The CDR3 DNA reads TGTGCCAGCAGCCGAGGGGACAGGGGGAAGGAAAAACTGTTTTTT.

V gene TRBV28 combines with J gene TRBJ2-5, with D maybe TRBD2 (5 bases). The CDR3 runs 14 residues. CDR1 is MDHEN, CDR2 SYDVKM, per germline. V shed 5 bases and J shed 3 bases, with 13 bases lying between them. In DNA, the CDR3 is TGTGCCAGCAGTCTGAGGTCGGGGAAAGAGACCCAGTACTTC. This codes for CASSLRSGKETQYF.

The CDR3 region is CASRLGTGTYGYTF. CDR3 in DNA: TGTGCCAGCAGGCTGGGGACAGGGACCTATGGCTACACCTTC. The rearrangement uses TRBV19 and TRBJ1-2; the match to TRBD1 covers 9 bases. The CDR3 totals 14 residues. Germline V gene lookup returns CDR1 LNHDA and CDR2 SQIVND (reference sequence). Trimming removed 9 bases from V and 4 bases from J; junction bases left unmatched: 9.

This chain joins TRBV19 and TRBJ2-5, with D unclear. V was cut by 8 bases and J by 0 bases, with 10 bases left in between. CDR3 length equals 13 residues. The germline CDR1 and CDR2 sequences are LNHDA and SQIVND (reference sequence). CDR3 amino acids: CASASAYQETQYF. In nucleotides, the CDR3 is TGTGCCAGTGCGTCAGCGTACCAAGAGACCCAGTACTTC.

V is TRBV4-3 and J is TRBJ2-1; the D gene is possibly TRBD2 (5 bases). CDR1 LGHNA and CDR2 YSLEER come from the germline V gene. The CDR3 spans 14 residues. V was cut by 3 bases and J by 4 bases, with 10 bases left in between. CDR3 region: CASSQEAVYNEQFF. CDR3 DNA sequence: TGCGCCAGCAGCCAGGAGGCGGTTTACAATGAGCAGTTCTTC.

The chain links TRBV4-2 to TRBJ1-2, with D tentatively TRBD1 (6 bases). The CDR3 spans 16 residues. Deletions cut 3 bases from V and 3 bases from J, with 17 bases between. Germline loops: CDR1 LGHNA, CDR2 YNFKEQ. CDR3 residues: CASSHTTSGADYGYTF. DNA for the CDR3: TGTGCCAGCAGCCATACCACATCAGGGGCGGACTATGGCTACACCTTC.

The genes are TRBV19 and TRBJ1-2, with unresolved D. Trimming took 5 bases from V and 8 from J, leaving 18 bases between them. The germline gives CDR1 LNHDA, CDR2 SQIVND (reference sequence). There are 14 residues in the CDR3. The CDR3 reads CASSFTLSASGYTF. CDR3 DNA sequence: TGTGCCAGTAGTTTTACTTTGAGCGCGTCAGGCTACACCTTC.

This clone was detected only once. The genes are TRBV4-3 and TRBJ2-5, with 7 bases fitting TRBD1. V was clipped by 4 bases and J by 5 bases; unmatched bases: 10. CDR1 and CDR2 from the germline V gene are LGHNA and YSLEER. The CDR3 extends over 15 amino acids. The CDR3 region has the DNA TGCGCCAGCAGCCGGACTCCACAGGGGTCGGAGACCCAGTACTTC. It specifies CASSRTPQGSETQYF.

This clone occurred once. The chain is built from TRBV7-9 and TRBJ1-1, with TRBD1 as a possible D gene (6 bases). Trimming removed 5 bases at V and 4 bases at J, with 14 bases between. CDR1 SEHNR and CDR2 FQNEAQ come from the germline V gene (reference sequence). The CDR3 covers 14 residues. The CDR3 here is CASSLTGTGTEAFF. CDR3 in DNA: TGTGCCAGCAGCCTAACAGGGACGGGCACTGAAGCTTTCTTT.

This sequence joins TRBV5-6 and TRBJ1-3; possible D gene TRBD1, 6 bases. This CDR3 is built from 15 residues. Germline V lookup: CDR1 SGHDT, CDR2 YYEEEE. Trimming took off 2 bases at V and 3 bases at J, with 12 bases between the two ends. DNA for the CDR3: TGTGCCAGCAGCTTAGGGACAAATGTTGGAAACACCATATATTTT. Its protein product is CASSLGTNVGNTIYF.

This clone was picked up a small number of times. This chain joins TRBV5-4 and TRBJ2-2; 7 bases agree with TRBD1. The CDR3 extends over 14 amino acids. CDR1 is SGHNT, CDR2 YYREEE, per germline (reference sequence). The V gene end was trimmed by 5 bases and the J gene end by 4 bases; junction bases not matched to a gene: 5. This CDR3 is CASSYYRGTGELFF. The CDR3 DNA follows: TGTGCCAGCAGTTACTACAGGGGCACCGGGGAGCTGTTTTTT.

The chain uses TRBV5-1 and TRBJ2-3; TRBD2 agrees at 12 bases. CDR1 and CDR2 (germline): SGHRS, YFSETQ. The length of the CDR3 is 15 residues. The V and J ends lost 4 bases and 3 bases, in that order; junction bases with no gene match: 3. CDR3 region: CASSRLAGATDTQYF. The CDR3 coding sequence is TGCGCCAGCAGCCGACTAGCGGGGGCGACAGATACGCAGTATTTT.

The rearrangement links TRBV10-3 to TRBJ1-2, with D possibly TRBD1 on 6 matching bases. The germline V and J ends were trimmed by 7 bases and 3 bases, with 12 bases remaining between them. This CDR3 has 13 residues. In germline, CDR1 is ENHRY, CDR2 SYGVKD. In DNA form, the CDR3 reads TGTGCCATCACAGGGGCTTGGGACTATGGCTACACCTTC. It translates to CAITGAWDYGYTF.

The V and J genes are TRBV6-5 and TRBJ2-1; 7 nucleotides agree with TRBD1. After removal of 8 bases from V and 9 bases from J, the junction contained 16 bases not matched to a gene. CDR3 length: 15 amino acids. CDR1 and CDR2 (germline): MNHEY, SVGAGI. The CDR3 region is CASRTWRQGQSEQFF. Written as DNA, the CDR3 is TGTGCCAGCCGCACCTGGAGACAGGGTCAGAGTGAGCAGTTCTTC.

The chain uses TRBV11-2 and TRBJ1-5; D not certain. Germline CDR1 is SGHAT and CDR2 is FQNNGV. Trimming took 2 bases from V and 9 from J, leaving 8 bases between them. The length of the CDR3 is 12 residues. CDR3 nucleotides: TGTGCCAGCAGCTTATCTACGGGGCCCCAGCATTTT. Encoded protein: CASSLSTGPQHF. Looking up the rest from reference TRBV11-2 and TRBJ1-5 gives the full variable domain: EAGVAQSPRYKIIEKRQSVAFWCNPISGHATLYWYQQILGQGPKLLIQFQNNGVVDDSQLPKDRFSAERLKGVDSTLKIQPAKLEDSAVYLCASSLSTGPQHFGDGTRLSIL.

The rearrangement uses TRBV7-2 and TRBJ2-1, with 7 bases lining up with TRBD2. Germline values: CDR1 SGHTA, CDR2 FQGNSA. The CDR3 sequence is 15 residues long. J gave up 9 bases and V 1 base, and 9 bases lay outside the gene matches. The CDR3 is CASSLEWGGLSEQFF. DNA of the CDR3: TGTGCCAGCAGCTTAGAATGGGGGGGACTTAGTGAGCAGTTCTTC.

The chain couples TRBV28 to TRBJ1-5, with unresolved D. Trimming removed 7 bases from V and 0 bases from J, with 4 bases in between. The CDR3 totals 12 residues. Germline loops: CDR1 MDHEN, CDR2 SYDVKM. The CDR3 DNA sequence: TGTGCCAGCATCAGTAGCAATCAGCCCCAGCATTTT. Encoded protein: CASISSNQPQHF.

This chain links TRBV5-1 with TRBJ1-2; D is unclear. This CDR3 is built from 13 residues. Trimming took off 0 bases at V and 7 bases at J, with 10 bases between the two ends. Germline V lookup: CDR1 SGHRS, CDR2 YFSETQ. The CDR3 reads CASSLAPVRGYTF. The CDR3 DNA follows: TGCGCCAGCAGCTTGGCCCCGGTGCGTGGCTACACCTTC.

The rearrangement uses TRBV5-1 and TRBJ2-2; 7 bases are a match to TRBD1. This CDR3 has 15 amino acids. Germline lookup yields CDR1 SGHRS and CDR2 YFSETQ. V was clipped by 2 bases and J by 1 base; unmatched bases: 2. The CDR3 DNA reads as TGCGCCAGCAGCTTTGGGACAGAGAACACCGGGGAGCTGTTTTTT. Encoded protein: CASSFGTENTGELFF.

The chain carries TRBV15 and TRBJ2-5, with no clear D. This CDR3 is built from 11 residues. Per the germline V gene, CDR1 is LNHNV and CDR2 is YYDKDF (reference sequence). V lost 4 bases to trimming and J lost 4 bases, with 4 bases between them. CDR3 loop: CATSNRETQYF. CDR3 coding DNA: TGTGCCACCAGCAATCGAGAGACCCAGTACTTC.

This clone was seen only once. The CDR3 nucleotides read TGTGCCAGTACCAGGGGACTAGGCACAGATACGCAGTATTTT. Its protein product is CASTRGLGTDTQYF. The rearrangement joins TRBV19 to TRBJ2-3, with 8 bases identical to TRBD2. The J segment lost 1 base and the V segment lost 7 bases, leaving 4 bases of the junction unmatched. The germline V gene encodes CDR1 LNHDA and CDR2 SQIVND (reference sequence). The CDR3 sequence is 14 residues long.

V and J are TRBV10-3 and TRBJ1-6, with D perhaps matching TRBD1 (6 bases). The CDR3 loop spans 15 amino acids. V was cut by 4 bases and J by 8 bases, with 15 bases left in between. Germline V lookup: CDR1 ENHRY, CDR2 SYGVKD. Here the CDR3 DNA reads TGTGCCATCAGTGGGACAGCGTCCGGGGATTCACCCCTCCACTTT. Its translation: CAISGTASGDSPLHF.

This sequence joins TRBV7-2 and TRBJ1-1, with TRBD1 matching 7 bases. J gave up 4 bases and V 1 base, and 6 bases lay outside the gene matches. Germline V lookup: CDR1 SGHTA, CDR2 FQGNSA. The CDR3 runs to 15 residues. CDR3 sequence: CASSLVFQGVTEAFF. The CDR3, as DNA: TGTGCCAGCAGCTTAGTCTTTCAGGGGGTCACTGAAGCTTTCTTT.

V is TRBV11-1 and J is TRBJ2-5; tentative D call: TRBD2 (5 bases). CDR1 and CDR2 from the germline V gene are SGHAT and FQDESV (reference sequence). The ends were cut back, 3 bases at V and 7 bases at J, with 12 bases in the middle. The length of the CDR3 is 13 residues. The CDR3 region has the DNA TGTGCCAGCAGCTTTTTGGACTCCGGGACCCAGTACTTC. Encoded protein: CASSFLDSGTQYF.